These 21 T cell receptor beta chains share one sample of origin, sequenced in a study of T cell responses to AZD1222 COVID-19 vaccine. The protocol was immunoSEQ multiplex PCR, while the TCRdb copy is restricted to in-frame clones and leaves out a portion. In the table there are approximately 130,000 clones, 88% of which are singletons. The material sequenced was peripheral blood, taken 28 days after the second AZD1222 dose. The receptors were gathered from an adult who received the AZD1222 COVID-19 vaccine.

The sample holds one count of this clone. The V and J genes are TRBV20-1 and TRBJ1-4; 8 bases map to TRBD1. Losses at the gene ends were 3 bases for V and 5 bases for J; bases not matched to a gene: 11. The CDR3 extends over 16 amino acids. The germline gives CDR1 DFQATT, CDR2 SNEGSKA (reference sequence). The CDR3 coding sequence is TGCAGTGCTAGTGACAGGGGTGCCCCCGACAATGAAAAACTGTTTTTT. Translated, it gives CSASDRGAPDNEKLFF.

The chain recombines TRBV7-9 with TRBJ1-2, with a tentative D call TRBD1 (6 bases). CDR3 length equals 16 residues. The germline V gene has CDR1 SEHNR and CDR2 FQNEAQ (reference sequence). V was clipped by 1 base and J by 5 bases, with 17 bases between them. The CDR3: CASSLVGGPMSYGYTF. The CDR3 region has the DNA TGTGCCAGCAGCTTAGTGGGGGGGCCAATGTCATATGGCTACACCTTC.

The CDR3 is CASSRTTGVTSTDTQYF. CDR3 nucleotide sequence: TGCGCCAGCAGCCGGACGACAGGGGTAACTAGCACAGATACGCAGTATTTT. The V gene is TRBV5-1, the J gene TRBJ2-3; TRBD1 matches at 8 bases. Germline assignment: CDR1 SGHRS and CDR2 YFSETQ. The junction had 10 bases not matched to a gene; V was cut back by 4 bases and J by 0 bases. CDR3 length equals 17 residues.

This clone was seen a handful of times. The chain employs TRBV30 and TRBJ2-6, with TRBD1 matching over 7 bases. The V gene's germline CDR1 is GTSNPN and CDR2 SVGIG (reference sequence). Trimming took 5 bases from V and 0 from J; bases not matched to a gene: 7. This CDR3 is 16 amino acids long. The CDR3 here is CAWHRGETSGANVLTF. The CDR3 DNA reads TGTGCCTGGCACAGGGGCGAGACCTCTGGGGCCAACGTCCTGACTTTC.

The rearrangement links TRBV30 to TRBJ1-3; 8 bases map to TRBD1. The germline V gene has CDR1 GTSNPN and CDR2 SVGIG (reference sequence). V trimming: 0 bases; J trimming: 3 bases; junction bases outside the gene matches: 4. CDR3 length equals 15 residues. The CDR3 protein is CAWSVQTGVGNTIYF. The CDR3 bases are TGTGCCTGGAGTGTACAGACAGGGGTTGGAAACACCATATATTTT.

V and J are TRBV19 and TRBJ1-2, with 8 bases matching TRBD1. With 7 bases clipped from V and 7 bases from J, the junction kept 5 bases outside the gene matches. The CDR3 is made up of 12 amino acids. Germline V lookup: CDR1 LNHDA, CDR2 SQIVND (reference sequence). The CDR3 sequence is CASTDGQGGYTF. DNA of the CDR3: TGTGCCAGTACCGACGGACAGGGTGGCTACACCTTC.

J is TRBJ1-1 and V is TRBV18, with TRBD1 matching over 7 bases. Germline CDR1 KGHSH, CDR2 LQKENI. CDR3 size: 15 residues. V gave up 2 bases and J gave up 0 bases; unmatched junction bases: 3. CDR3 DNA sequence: TGTGCCAGCTCACCAGGGGACAGCCTGAACACTGAAGCTTTCTTT. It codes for CASSPGDSLNTEAFF. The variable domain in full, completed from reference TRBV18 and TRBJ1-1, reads NAGVMQNPRHLVRRRGQEARLRCSPMKGHSHVYWYRQLPEEGLKFMVYLQKENIIDESGMPKERFSAEFPKEGPSILRIQQVVRGDSAAYFCASSPGDSLNTEAFFGQGTRLTVV.

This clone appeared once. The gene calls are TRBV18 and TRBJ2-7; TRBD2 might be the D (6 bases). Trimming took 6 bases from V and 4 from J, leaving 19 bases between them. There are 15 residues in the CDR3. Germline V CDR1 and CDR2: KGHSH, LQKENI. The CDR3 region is CASSRGDGRAYEQYF. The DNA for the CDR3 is TGTGCCAGCTCCCGCGGGGACGGTAGGGCTTACGAGCAGTACTTC.

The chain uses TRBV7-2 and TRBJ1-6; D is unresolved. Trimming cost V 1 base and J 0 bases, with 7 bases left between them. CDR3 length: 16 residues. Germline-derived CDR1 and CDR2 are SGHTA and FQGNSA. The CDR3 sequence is CASSLGGSSYNSPLHF. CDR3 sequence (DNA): TGTGCCAGCAGCTTAGGAGGCAGCTCCTATAATTCACCCCTCCACTTT.

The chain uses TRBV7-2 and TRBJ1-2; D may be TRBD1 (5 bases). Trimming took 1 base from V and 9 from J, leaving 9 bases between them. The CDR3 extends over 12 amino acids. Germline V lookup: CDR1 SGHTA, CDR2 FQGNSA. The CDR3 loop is CASSLGGKSYTF. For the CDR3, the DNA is TGTGCCAGCAGCTTAGGGGGGAAGAGCTACACCTTC.

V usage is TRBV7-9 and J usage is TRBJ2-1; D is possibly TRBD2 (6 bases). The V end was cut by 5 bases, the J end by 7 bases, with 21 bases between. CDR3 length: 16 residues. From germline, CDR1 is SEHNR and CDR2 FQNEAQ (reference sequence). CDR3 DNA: TGTGCCAGCAGCGCCCGGGACTCGGGACCGGGGAATGAGCAGTTCTTC. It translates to CASSARDSGPGNEQFF.

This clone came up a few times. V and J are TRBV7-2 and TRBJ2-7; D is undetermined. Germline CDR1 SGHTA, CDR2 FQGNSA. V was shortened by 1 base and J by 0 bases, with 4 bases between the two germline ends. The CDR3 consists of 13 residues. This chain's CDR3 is CASSLDSSYEQYF. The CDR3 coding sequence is TGTGCCAGCAGCTTAGACAGCTCCTACGAGCAGTACTTC.

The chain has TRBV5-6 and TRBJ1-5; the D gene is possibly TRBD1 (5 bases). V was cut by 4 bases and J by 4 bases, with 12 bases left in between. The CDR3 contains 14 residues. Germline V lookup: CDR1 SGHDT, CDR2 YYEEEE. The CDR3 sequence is CASSGRDGNQPQHF. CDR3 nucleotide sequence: TGTGCCAGCAGCGGGAGGGACGGGAATCAGCCCCAGCATTTT.

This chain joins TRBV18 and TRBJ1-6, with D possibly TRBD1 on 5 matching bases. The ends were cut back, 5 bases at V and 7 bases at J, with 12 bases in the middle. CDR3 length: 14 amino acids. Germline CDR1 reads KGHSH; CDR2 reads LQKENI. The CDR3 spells CASSFQGGNSPLHF. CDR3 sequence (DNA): TGTGCCAGCTCATTTCAGGGAGGGAATTCACCCCTCCACTTT.

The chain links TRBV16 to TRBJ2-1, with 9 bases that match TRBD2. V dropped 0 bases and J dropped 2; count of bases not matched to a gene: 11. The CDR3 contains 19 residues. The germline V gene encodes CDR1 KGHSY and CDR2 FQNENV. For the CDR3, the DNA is TGTGCCAGCAGCCAATCGCTCCCGGCTAGCGGGAAGGCCTACAATGAGCAGTTCTTC. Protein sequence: CASSQSLPASGKAYNEQFF.

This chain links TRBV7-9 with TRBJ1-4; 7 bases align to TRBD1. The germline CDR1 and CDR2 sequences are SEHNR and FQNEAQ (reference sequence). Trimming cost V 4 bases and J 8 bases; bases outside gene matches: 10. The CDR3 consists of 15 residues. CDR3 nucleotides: TGTGCCAGCAGCTCAACGACAGGGTCATCCGAAAAACTGTTTTTT. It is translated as CASSSTTGSSEKLFF.

CDR3 loop: CASSQDLRGMAGQETQYF. For the CDR3, the DNA is TGCGCCAGCAGCCAAGATCTCAGGGGAATGGCAGGCCAAGAGACCCAGTACTTC. V gene TRBV4-1 combines with J gene TRBJ2-5; tentatively, D is TRBD1 (6 bases). In germline, CDR1 is MGHRA, CDR2 YSYEKL. This CDR3 is built from 18 residues. V was trimmed by 0 bases and J by 1 base, leaving 18 bases between them.

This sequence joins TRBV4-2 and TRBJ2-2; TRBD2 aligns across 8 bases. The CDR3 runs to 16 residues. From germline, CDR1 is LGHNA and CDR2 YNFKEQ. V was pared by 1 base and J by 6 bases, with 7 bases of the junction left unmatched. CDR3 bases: TGTGCCAGCAGCCAAGCCCGGGGGGGGTGGGCCGGGGAGCTGTTTTTT. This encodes CASSQARGGWAGELFF.

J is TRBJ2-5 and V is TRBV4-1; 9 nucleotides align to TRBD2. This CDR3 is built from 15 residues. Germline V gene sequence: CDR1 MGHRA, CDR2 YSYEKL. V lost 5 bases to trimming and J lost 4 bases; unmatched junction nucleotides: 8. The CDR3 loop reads CASSAGGPSIETQYF. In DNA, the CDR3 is TGCGCCAGCAGCGCGGGGGGGCCGTCAATAGAGACCCAGTACTTC.

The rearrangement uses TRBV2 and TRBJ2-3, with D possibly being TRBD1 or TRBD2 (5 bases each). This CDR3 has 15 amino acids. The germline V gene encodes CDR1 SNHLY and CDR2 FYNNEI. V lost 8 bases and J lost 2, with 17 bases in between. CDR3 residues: CASGGRASSTDTQYF. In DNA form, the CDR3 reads TGTGCCAGCGGGGGTAGGGCCTCATCCACAGATACGCAGTATTTT.

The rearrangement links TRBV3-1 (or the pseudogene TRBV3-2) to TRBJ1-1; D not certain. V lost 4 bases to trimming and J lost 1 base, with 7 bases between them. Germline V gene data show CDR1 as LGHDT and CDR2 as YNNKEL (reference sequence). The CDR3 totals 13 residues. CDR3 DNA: TGTGCCAGCAGCCTGCAGACGAACACTGAAGCTTTCTTT. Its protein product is CASSLQTNTEAFF.